The T cell receptor beta chain described here comes from a study of neurological immune-mediated disorders. Overall study findings and caveats: While HTLV-1-associated myelopathy showed the greatest TCR clonal expansion, multiple sclerosis showed the least, falling below healthy controls.

A blood bank in Maryland, USA, provided the volunteers who served as healthy controls. V gave up 3 bases and J gave up 5 bases, with 15 bases separating them. This CDR3 region has 15 residues. Germline V gene sequence: CDR1 SEHNR, CDR2 FQNEAQ (reference sequence). The cDNA came from 5'RACE, which used 10-nucleotide random UMIs. MiXCR, run by TCRdb on the 5' RACE reads, gives a single entry per CDR3 protein. This table has 70,000 to 95,000 distinct CDR3 sequences, 14% appearing once. Ten or more counts support this clonotype. Its antigen is as yet unknown. Sequenced material: PBMCs. The sequence was collected from a woman between 50 and 59 years old in good health. The chain couples TRBV7-9 to TRBJ2-3, with D possibly being TRBD1 (6 bases). CDR3 nucleotide sequence: TGTGCCAGCAGCTTCGGCAGGGGAGATGGAGATACGCAGTATTTT. Translated: CASSFGRGDGDTQYF.